This T cell receptor (beta chain) appears in the sequencing data of a study of blood T cell repertoires in COVID-19. Across the whole study: Sites across the United States, Italy and Spain contributed samples from acute and convalescent COVID-19. The analysed material was cDNA or gDNA that came from T cells, B-cell-depleted T cells, or PBMCs.

Study processing details: Reference gene primers were amplified, and this amplification served to estimate nucleated cell counts. Measured with immunoSEQ multiplex PCR; TCRdb has only the in-frame clones, and not every one. D and trimming were read from the DNA, whereas the V and J calls and clone size are those reported in that table. The sample contains about 220,000 clones, about 85% of which appear only once. The CDR3 is made up of 13 amino acids. Unmatched junction bases numbered 2, after V lost 7 bases and J lost 3 bases. Germline CDR1 MNHEY, CDR2 SMNVEV (reference sequence). The source material was peripheral blood. The chain recombines TRBV27 with TRBJ2-7; 11 positions match TRBD1. The clonotype was recovered from a man aged 35 to 55 with acute or convalescent COVID-19. DNA of the CDR3: TGTGCCAGCACGGGACAGGGGGGCTACGAGCAGTACTTC. Protein: CASTGQGGYEQYF.